Each of the 5 T cell receptor beta chains below was sequenced from the same sample in a study of blood T cell repertoires in COVID-19. The table came from immunoSEQ multiplex PCR; TCRdb's copy has only in-frame clones and leaves some out. Counted here are about 240,000 clones, roughly 80% occurring once; the ten biggest clones make up 7.5%. The sequencing sample was made of peripheral blood. Receptors were obtained from a woman at least 80 years old with COVID-19, enrolled during active disease.

The rearrangement links TRBV27 to TRBJ2-5; D perhaps matches TRBD2 (5 bases). The CDR3 length is 13 residues. Germline V gives CDR1 MNHEY, CDR2 SMNVEV (reference sequence). V lost 4 bases to trimming and J lost 7 bases, with 13 bases between them. This CDR3 reads CASSSGGMGTQYF. The CDR3 region has the DNA TGTGCCAGCAGTTCCGGAGGTATGGGGACCCAGTACTTC.

The V call is TRBV7-9, the J call TRBJ2-3, with 9 bases fitting TRBD2. With 4 bases clipped from V and 5 bases from J, the junction kept 13 bases outside the gene matches. The CDR3 is 17 amino acids. The germline V gene has CDR1 SEHNR and CDR2 FQNEAQ (reference sequence). CDR3 DNA: TGTGCCAGCAGCTCCGGGGGAGCGGGGGGTGTTGGAGATACGCAGTATTTT. This encodes CASSSGGAGGVGDTQYF.

Concerning this clone: This specimen includes other DNA sequences encoding the same CDR3. The V call is TRBV5-1, the J call TRBJ1-3; the D gene is possibly TRBD1 (6 bases). CDR1 is SGHRS, CDR2 YFSETQ, per germline. The germline V and J ends were trimmed by 0 bases and 1 base, with 8 bases remaining between them. This CDR3 has 15 residues. In DNA, the CDR3 is TGCGCCAGCAGCTTGGAGGGGGGGTCTGGAAACACCATATATTTT. Protein: CASSLEGGSGNTIYF.

This chain joins TRBV6-2 or TRBV6-3 and TRBJ1-6, with D possibly matching TRBD1 (6 bases). V lost 2 bases and J lost 6, with 8 bases in between. The CDR3 runs 14 residues. CDR1 and CDR2 (germline): MNHEY, SVGEGT. The CDR3, as DNA: TGTGCCAGCAGTTACGCCAGGGGTAATTCACCCCTCCACTTT. Its translation: CASSYARGNSPLHF.

The rearrangement uses TRBV3-1 (or the pseudogene TRBV3-2) and TRBJ2-5, with D unclear. This CDR3 comprises 14 residues. CDR1 and CDR2 from the germline V gene are LGHDT and YNNKEL (reference sequence). Trimming pared 3 bases from V and 2 bases from J, leaving 10 bases between. The CDR3 sequence: CASSQGLLQETQYF. CDR3 sequence (DNA): TGTGCCAGCAGCCAGGGCCTCCTTCAAGAGACCCAGTACTTC.